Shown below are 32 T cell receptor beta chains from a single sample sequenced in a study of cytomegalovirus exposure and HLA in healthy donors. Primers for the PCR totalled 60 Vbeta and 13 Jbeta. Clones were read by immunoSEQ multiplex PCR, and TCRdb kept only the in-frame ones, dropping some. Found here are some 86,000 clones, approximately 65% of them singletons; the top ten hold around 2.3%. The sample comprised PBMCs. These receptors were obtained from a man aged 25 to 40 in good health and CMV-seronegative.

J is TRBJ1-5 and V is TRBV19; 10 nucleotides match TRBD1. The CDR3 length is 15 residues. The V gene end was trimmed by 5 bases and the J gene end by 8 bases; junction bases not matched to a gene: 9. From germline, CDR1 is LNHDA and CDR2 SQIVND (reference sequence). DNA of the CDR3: TGTGCCAGTAGTCAGGGGACAGGGGTAGCCAAGCCCCAGCATTTT. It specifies CASSQGTGVAKPQHF.

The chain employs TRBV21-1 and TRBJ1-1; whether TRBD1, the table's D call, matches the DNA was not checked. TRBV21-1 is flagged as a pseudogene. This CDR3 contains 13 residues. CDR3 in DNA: TGTGCCAGCAGCAAAACAGGGAACACTGAAGCTTTCTTT. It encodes CASSKTGNTEAFF.

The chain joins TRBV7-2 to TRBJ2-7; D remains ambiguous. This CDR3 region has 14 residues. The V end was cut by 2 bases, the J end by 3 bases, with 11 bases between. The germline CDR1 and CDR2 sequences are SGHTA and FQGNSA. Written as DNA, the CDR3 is TGTGCCAGCAGCTTACAAGCAGGATACTACGAGCAGTACTTC. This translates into CASSLQAGYYEQYF.

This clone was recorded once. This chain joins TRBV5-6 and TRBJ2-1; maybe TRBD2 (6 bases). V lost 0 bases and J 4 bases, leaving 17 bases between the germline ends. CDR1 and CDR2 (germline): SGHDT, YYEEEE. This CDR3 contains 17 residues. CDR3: CASSLAPDGLSYNEQFF. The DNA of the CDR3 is TGTGCCAGCAGCTTGGCGCCTGACGGACTATCTTACAATGAGCAGTTCTTC. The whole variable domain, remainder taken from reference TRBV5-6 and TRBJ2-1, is DAGVTQSPTHLIKTRGQQVTLRCSPKSGHDTVSWYQQALGQGPQFIFQYYEEEERQRGNFPDRFSGHQFPNYSSELNVNALLLGDSALYLCASSLAPDGLSYNEQFFGPGTRLTVL.

The CDR3 loop reads CASSESGAMDTEAFF. CDR3 sequence (DNA): TGTGCCAGCAGTGAATCAGGGGCAATGGACACTGAAGCTTTCTTT. The chain has TRBV25-1 and TRBJ1-1, with a weak D call TRBD1 (6 bases). The CDR3 loop spans 15 amino acids. Per the germline V gene, CDR1 is MGHDK and CDR2 is SYGVNS. V was trimmed by 1 base and J by 3 bases, leaving 12 bases between them.

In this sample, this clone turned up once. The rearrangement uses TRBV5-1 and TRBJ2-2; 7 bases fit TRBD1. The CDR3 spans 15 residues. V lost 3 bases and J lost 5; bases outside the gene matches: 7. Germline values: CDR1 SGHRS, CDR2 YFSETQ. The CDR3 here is CASSYDRVETGELFF. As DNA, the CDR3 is TGCGCCAGCAGCTACGACAGGGTTGAGACCGGGGAGCTGTTTTTT.

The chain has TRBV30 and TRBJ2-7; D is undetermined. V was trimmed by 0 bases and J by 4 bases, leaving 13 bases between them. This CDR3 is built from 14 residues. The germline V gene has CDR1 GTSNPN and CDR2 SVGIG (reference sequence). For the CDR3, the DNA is TGTGCCTGGAGTGTACCAGACATCTGGTACGAGCAGTACTTC. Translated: CAWSVPDIWYEQYF.

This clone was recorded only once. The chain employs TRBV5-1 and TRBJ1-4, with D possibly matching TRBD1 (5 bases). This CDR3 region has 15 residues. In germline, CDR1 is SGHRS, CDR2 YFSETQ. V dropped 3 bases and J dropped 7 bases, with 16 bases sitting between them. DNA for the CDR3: TGCGCCAGCAGCTCCGTGGGCGGGGGGGGTGAAAAACTGTTTTTT. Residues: CASSSVGGGGEKLFF.

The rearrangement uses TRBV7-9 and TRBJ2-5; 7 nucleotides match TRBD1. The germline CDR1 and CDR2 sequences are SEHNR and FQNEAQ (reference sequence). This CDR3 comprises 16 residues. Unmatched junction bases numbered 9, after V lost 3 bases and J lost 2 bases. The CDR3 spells CASSFGRGHRQETQYF. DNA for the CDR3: TGTGCCAGCAGCTTTGGAAGGGGGCATCGGCAAGAGACCCAGTACTTC.

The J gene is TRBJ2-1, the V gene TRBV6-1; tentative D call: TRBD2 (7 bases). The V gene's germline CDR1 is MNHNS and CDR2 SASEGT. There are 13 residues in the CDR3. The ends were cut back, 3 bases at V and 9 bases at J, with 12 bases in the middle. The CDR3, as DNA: TGTGCCAGCAGTGAGGCGGGGGCGGTTGAGCAGTTCTTC. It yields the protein CASSEAGAVEQFF.

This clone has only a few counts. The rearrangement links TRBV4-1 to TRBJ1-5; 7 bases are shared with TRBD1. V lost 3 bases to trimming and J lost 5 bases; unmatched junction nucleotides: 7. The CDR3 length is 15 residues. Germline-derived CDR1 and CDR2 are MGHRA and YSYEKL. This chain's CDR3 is CASSHPKTGDQPQHF. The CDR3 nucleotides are TGCGCCAGCAGCCATCCCAAAACAGGGGATCAGCCCCAGCATTTT.

CDR3 protein: CASSLIEGSNTEAFF. CDR3 bases: TGTGCCAGCAGCTTGATTGAGGGCTCGAACACTGAAGCTTTCTTT. The rearrangement links TRBV7-2 to TRBJ1-1; D is undetermined. The CDR3 has 15 amino acids. Germline CDR1 reads SGHTA; CDR2 reads FQGNSA. Trimming left V 3 bases short and J 1 base short, with 12 bases between.

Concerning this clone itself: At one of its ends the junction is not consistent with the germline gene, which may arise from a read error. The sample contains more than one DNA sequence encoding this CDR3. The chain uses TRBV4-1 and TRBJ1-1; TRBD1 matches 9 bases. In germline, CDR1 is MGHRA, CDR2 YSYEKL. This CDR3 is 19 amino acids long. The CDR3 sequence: CASSQEGQGSVRAYTEAFF. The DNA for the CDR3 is TGCGCCAGCAGCCAAGAAGGACAGGGGAGCGTAAGGGCGTACACTGAGGCTTTCTTT.

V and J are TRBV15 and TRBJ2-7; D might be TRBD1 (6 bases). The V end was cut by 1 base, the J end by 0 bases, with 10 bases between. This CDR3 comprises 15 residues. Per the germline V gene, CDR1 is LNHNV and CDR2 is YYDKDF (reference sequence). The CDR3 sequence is CATSRGGGTSYEQYF. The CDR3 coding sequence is TGTGCCACCAGCAGAGGAGGGGGAACCTCCTACGAGCAGTACTTC.

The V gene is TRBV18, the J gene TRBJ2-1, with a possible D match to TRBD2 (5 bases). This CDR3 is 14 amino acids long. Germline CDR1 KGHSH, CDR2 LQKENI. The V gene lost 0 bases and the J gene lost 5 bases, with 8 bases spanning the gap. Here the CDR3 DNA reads TGTGCCAGCTCACCACCCGGACTTAACAATGAGCAGTTCTTC. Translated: CASSPPGLNNEQFF.

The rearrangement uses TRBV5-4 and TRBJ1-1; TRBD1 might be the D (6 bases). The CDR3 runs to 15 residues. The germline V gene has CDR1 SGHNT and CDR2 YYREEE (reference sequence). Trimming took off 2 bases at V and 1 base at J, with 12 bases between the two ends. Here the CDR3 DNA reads TGTGCCAGCAGCTTAACAGGGAGAGGGAACACTGAAGCTTTCTTT. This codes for CASSLTGRGNTEAFF.

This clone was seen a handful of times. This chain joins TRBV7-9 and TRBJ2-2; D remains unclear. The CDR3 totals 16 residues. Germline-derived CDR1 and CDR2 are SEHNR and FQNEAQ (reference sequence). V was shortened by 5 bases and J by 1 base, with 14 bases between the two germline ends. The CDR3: CASSQGVVLNTGELFF. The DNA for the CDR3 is TGTGCCAGCAGCCAAGGAGTAGTTCTGAACACCGGGGAGCTGTTTTTT.

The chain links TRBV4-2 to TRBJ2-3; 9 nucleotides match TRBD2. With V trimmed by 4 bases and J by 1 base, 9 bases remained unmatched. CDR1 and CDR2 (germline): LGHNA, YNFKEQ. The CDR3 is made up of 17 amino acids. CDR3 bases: TGTGCCAGCAGCCCCCCGCCGGAGCGGGAGGGCACAGATACGCAGTATTTT. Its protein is CASSPPPEREGTDTQYF.

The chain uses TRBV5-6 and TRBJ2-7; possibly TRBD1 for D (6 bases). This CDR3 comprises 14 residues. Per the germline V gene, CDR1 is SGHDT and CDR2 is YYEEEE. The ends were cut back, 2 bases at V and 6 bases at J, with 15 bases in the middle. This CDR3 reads CASSFGTPGGEQYF. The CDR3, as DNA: TGTGCCAGCAGCTTTGGGACACCGGGTGGCGAGCAGTACTTC. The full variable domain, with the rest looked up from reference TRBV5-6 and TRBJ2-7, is DAGVTQSPTHLIKTRGQQVTLRCSPKSGHDTVSWYQQALGQGPQFIFQYYEEEERQRGNFPDRFSGHQFPNYSSELNVNALLLGDSALYLCASSFGTPGGEQYFGPGTRLTVT.

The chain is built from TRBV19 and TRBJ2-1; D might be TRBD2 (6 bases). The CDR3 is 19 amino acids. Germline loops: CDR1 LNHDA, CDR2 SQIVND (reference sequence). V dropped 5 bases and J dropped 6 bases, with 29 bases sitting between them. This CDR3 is CASSPQGQEGWSLRNEQFF. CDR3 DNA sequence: TGTGCCAGTAGTCCCCAAGGTCAGGAGGGGTGGTCGTTGCGCAATGAGCAGTTCTTC.

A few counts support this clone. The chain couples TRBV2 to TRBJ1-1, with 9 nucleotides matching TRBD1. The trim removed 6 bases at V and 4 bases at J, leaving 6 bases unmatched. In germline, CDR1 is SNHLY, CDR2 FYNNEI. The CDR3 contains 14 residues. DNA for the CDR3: TGTGCCAGCAGGCCGGGACAGGGAGGCACTGAAGCTTTCTTT. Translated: CASRPGQGGTEAFF.

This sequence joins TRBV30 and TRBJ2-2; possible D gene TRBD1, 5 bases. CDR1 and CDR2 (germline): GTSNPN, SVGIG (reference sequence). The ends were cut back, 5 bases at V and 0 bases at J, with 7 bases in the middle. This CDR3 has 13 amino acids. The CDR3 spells CAWDRSNTGELFF. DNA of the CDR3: TGTGCCTGGGACAGATCGAACACCGGGGAGCTGTTTTTT.

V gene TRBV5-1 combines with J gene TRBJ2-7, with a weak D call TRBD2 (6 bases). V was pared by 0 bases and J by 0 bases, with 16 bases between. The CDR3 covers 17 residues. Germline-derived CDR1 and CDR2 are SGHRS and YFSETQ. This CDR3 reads CASSLAFRAGPSYEQYF. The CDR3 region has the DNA TGCGCCAGCAGCTTGGCCTTTAGAGCGGGTCCCTCCTACGAGCAGTACTTC.

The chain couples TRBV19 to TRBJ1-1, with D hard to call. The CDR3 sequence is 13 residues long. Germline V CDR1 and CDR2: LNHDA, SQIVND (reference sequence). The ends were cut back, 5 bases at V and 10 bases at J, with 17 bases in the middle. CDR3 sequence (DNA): TGTGCCAGTAGTCCATCGAGGCCCCGCGGAGCTTTCTTT. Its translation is CASSPSRPRGAFF.

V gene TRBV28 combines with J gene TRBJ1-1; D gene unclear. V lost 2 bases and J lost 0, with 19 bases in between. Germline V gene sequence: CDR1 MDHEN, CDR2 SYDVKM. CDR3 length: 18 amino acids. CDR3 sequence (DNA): TGTGCCAGCAGTTTACCACCGCCGTATCAGTATTTGAACACTGAAGCTTTCTTT. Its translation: CASSLPPPYQYLNTEAFF.

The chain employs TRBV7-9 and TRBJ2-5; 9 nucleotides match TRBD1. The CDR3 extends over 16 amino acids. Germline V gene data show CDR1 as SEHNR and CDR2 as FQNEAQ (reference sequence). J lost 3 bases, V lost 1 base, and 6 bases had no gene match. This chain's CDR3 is CASSLDRTGGEETQYF. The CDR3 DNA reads TGTGCCAGCAGCTTAGATCGAACAGGGGGCGAAGAGACCCAGTACTTC. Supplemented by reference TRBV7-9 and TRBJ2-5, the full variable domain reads DTGVSQNPRHKITKRGQNVTFRCDPISEHNRLYWYRQTLGQGPEFLTYFQNEAQLEKSRLLSDRFSAERPKGSFSTLEIQRTEQGDSAMYLCASSLDRTGGEETQYFGPGTRLLVL.

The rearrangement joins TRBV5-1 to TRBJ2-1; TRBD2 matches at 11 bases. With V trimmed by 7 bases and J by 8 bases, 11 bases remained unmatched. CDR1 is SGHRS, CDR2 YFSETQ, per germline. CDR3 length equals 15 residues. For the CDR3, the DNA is TGCGCCAGCGGAACCGATAGCGGGGGGGCATATGAGCAGTTCTTC. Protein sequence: CASGTDSGGAYEQFF. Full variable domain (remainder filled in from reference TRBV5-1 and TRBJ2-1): KAGVTQTPRYLIKTRGQQVTLSCSPISGHRSVSWYQQTPGQGLQFLFEYFSETQRNKGNFPGRFSGRQFSNSRSEMNVSTLELGDSALYLCASGTDSGGAYEQFFGPGTRLTVL.

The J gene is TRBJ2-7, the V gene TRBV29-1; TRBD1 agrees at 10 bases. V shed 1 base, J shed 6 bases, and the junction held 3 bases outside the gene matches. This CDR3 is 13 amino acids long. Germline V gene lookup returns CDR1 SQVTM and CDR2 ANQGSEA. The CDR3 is CSVEAWTGGEQYF. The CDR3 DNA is TGCAGCGTTGAAGCTTGGACAGGGGGCGAGCAGTACTTC.

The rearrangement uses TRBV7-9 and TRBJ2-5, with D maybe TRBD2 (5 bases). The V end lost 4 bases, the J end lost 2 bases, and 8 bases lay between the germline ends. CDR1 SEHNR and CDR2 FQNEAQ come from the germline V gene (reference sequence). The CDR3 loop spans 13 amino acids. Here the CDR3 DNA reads TGTGCCAGCAGCTCGACGGGACAAGAGACCCAGTACTTC. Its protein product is CASSSTGQETQYF. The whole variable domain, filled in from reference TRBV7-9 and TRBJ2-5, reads DTGVSQNPRHKITKRGQNVTFRCDPISEHNRLYWYRQTLGQGPEFLTYFQNEAQLEKSRLLSDRFSAERPKGSFSTLEIQRTEQGDSAMYLCASSSTGQETQYFGPGTRLLVL.

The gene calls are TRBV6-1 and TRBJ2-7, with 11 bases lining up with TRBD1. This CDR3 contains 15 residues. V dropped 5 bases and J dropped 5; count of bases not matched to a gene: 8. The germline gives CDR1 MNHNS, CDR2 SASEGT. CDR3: CASSTPGTGGNEQYF. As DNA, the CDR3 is TGTGCCAGCAGTACCCCCGGGACAGGGGGAAACGAGCAGTACTTC.

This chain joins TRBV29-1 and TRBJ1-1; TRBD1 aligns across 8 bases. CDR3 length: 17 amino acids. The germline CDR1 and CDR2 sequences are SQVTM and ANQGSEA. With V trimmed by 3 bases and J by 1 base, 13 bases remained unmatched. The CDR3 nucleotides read TGCAGCGTTGATTGGGGCAGGGGGCGTTCGGAGAACACTGAAGCTTTCTTT. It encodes CSVDWGRGRSENTEAFF.

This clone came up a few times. The chain's CDR3 is CASSVATSGEQFF. CDR3 sequence (DNA): TGTGCCAGCAGCGTAGCTACTAGCGGGGAGCAGTTCTTC. The chain is built from TRBV9 and TRBJ2-1; 9 nucleotides match TRBD2. The CDR3 contains 13 residues. The J segment lost 10 bases and the V segment lost 0 bases, leaving 2 bases of the junction unmatched. Germline CDR1 and CDR2: SGDLS and YYNGEE.